The rows below give T cell receptor beta chains drawn from one sample of a study of T cell responses to AZD1222 COVID-19 vaccine. Assay used: immunoSEQ multiplex PCR; TCRdb lists only in-frame clones, some missing. The table lists about 60,000 clones, 60% to 85% of them singletons. Material: peripheral blood, obtained 28 days after the second AZD1222 dose. The source of these receptors is an adult who received the AZD1222 COVID-19 vaccine. The conserved cysteine and the conserved F or W are not part of the CDR3 here.

TRBJ1-3 | TRBV3-1/TRBV3-2 | ASSQDRGNTIY
TRBJ2-1 | TRBV5-5 | ASSLAAGLPYNEQF
TRBJ1-2 | TRBV2 | ASSDGGPGGYT
TRBJ1-6 | TRBV13 | ASSLGQGSSPLH
TRBJ2-3 | TRBV30 | AWSVGAAADTQY
TRBJ1-2 | TRBV5-6 | ASSLRGANYGYT
TRBJ1-6 | TRBV6-5 | ASSYGVNEGSPLH
TRBJ2-7 | TRBV5-1 | ASSNGQGSSREQY
TRBJ1-3 | TRBV7-2 | ASSLLHRALSGNTIY
TRBJ1-6 | TRBV18 | ASSPPTGTGVSPLH
TRBJ2-7 | TRBV10-3 | AISRDRGDEQY
TRBJ2-1 | TRBV7-9 | ASSRLLGNNEQF
TRBJ2-3 | TRBV3-1/TRBV3-2 | ASSQGGHTDTQY
TRBJ2-3 | TRBV6-5 | ASSRAPSTDTQY
TRBJ2-1 | TRBV5-1 | ASSLAVGGYNEQF
TRBJ2-1 | TRBV7-9 | ASSFYNEQF
TRBJ2-2 | TRBV6-2/TRBV6-3 | ATTPGINTGELF
TRBJ1-4 | TRBV5-1 | ASSLIGDTNEKLF
TRBJ1-3 | TRBV24-1 | ATSDGQGNTIY
TRBJ2-3 | TRBV7-2 | ASSSSGGAGDTQY
TRBJ2-7 | TRBV6-2/TRBV6-3 | ASSYDRPERNYEQY
TRBJ1-4 | TRBV6-5 | ASRRFGRAGEKLF
TRBJ2-5 | TRBV13 | ASSLGGGGETQY
TRBJ1-2 | TRBV6-2/TRBV6-3 | ASSYRTGPTTNYGYT
TRBJ2-1 | TRBV7-6 | ASSLALTGANEQF
TRBJ1-1 | TRBV5-4 | ASSLDRGTEAF
TRBJ1-1 | TRBV12-3/TRBV12-4 | ASTQNPNTEAF
TRBJ1-1 | TRBV28 | ASIPGWAGGEAEAF
TRBJ2-6 | TRBV18 | ASSPMAGGAGANVLT
TRBJ2-2 | TRBV27 | ASSFGTGGHGELF
TRBJ2-7 | TRBV25-1 | ASPPQGAGYYYEQY
TRBJ1-5 | TRBV5-1 | ASSLASGGPQH
TRBJ1-4 | TRBV18 | ASSLRAAGGEVATNEKLF
TRBJ1-5 | TRBV7-8 | ASSGGVRVDGNQPQH
TRBJ1-5 | TRBV7-2 | ASSYGGAGNQPQH
TRBJ1-2 | TRBV27 | ASSLLAGTALRGYT